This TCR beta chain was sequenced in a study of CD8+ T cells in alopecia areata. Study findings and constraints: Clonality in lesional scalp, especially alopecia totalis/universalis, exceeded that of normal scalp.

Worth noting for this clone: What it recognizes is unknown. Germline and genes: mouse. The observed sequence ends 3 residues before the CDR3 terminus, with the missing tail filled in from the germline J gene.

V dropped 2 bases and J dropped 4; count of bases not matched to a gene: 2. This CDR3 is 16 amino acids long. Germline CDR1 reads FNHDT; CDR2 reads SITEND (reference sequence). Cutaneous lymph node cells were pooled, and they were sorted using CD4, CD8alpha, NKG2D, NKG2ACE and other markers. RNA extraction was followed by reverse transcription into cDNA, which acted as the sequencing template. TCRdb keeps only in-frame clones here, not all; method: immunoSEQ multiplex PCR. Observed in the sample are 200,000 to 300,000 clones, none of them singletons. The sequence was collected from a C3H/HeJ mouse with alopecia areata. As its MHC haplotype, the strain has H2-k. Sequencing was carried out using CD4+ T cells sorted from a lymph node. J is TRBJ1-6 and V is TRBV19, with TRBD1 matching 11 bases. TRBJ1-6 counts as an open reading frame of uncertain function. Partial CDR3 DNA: TGTGCCAGCAGTATTCGGGACAGGGGGTATAATTCGCCC. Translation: CASSIRDRGYNSP. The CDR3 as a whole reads CASSIRDRGYNSPLYF.